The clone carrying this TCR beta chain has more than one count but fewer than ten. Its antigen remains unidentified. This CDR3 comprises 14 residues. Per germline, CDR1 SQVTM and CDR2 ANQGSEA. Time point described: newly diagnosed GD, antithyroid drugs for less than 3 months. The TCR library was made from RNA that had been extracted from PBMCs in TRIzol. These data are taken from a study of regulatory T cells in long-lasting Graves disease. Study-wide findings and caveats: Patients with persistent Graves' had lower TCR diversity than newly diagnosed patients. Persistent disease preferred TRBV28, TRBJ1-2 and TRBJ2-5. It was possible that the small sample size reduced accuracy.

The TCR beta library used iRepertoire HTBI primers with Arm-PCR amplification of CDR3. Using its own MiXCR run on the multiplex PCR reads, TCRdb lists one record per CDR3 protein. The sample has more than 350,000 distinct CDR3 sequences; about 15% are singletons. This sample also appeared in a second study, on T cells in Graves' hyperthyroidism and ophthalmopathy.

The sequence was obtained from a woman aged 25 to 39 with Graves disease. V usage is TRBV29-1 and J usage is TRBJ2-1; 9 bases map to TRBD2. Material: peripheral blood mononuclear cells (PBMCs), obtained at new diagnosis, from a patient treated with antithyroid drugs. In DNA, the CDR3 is TGCAGTCTTCTGGGGGTAGCGGGAGAGAATGAGCAGTTCTTC. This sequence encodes CSLLGVAGENEQFF.